These 16 T cell receptor beta chains were all obtained from the same sample, sequenced in a study of vaccination and CD4 T cells after COVID-19. These receptors have no known antigen. Treatment meaning: approximately 10-day PBMC culture with coronavirus spike peptide pools or control peptides (ViraFEST assay). Cultured CD4+ T cell DNA underwent sequencing with the Oncomine TCR Beta short-read assay. In TCRdb, the PCR reads were re-called with MiXCR into one record per CDR3 protein. The sample records 20,000 to 25,000 distinct CDR3 sequences, around 68% being singletons. The material sequenced was CD4+ T cells from blood, cultured in vitro, taken before SARS-CoV-2 vaccination. All receptors derive from a human donor who received a COVID-19 vaccine.

This clonotype was observed a few times. This chain uses TRBV7-2 with TRBJ1-1; D possibly corresponds to TRBD1 (5 bases). The V end lost 0 bases, the J end lost 6 bases, and 11 bases lay between the germline ends. CDR3 length equals 14 residues. Germline CDR1 and CDR2: SGHTA and FQGNSA. Here the CDR3 DNA reads TGTGCCAGCAGCTTAGCTGGGGCAACCGCTGAAGCTTTCTTT. Translated: CASSLAGATAEAFF. Looking up the rest from reference TRBV7-2 and TRBJ1-1 gives the full variable domain: GAGVSQSPSNKVTEKGKDVELRCDPISGHTALYWYRQSLGQGLEFLIYFQGNSAPDKSGLPSDRFSAERTGGSVSTLTIQRTQQEDSAVYLCASSLAGATAEAFFGQGTRLTVV.

This chain joins TRBV5-4 and TRBJ2-1; 10 bases line up with TRBD2. The CDR3 length is 17 residues. Germline CDR1 reads SGHNT; CDR2 reads YYREEE (reference sequence). V lost 4 bases and J lost 7; bases outside the gene matches: 14. CDR3 nucleotides: TGTGCCAGCAGCCCGGGCGGCGAGCGGGGGGGCCTAAATGAGCAGTTCTTC. Its translation: CASSPGGERGGLNEQFF.

This clonotype occurred once. The rearrangement links TRBV10-3 to TRBJ2-3; D gene uncertain. Trimming cost V 11 bases and J 5 bases, with 11 bases left between them. Germline V lookup: CDR1 ENHRY, CDR2 SYGVKD. The CDR3 extends over 11 amino acids. The CDR3 coding sequence is TGTGCCGCGGCGATGCAAGATACGCAGTATTTT. Translated, it gives CAAAMQDTQYF.

This chain uses TRBV24-1 with TRBJ2-7, with 7 bases matching TRBD1. With V trimmed by 2 bases and J by 1 base, 7 bases remained unmatched. CDR3 length equals 16 residues. The V gene's germline CDR1 is KGHDR and CDR2 SFDVKD. The CDR3 sequence: CATSDSRQGPSYEQYF. In DNA, the CDR3 is TGTGCCACCAGTGATTCCCGACAGGGACCGTCCTACGAGCAGTACTTC.

The genes are TRBV30 and TRBJ2-7, with D perhaps matching TRBD2 (6 bases). V shed 3 bases and J shed 2 bases, with 11 bases lying between them. Germline CDR1 and CDR2: GTSNPN and SVGIG (reference sequence). The CDR3 is 13 amino acids. The CDR3 DNA sequence: TGTGCCTGGAGCGGCGGAGGGACCTACGAGCAGTACTTC. The encoded protein is CAWSGGGTYEQYF.

This clonotype was picked up a small number of times. The chain has TRBV6-1 and TRBJ2-2, with D perhaps TRBD1 (6 bases). The ends were cut back, 5 bases at V and 0 bases at J, with 22 bases in the middle. The CDR3 is 19 residues long. CDR1 is MNHNS and CDR2 is SASEGT in the germline V gene. This chain's CDR3 is CASSPRGKLRTANTGELFF. The DNA for the CDR3 is TGTGCCAGCAGTCCACGAGGAAAGTTAAGGACAGCGAACACCGGGGAGCTGTTTTTT.

This chain links TRBV12-3 or TRBV12-4 with TRBJ2-5; D tentatively fits TRBD1 or TRBD2 (5 bases each). The CDR3 is made up of 14 amino acids. Trimming took off 6 bases at V and 5 bases at J, with 16 bases between the two ends. This CDR3 reads CASRRDDDRETQYF. The CDR3, as DNA: TGTGCCAGCAGACGGGACGACGACCGTGAGACCCAGTACTTC.

The J gene is TRBJ2-5, the V gene TRBV5-5; 14 nucleotides match TRBD2. V lost 1 base, J lost 4 bases, and 6 bases stayed unmatched. The CDR3 runs 17 residues. CDR1 is SGHKS, CDR2 YYEKEE, per germline (reference sequence). The CDR3 reads CASSLSTGTSGGETQYF. In nucleotides, the CDR3 is TGTGCCAGCAGCTTGTCCACCGGGACTAGCGGGGGAGAGACCCAGTACTTC.

This clonotype was detected only a few times. The genes are TRBV10-3 and TRBJ1-2; no clear D. Trimming removed 3 bases at V and 4 bases at J, with 6 bases between. Germline V lookup: CDR1 ENHRY, CDR2 SYGVKD. This CDR3 is built from 12 residues. The CDR3 nucleotides are TGTGCCATCAGTGAAAGAGCCTATGGCTACACCTTC. Its translation: CAISERAYGYTF.

CDR3 sequence: CSAPRTGGGYGYTF. CDR3 in DNA: TGCAGTGCTCCTAGGACAGGGGGTGGCTATGGCTACACCTTC. The J gene is TRBJ1-2, the V gene TRBV20-1; 10 bases are a match to TRBD1. This CDR3 spans 14 amino acids. Germline V CDR1 and CDR2: DFQATT, SNEGSKA (reference sequence). J gave up 4 bases and V 5 bases, and 7 bases lay outside the gene matches.

The chain joins TRBV6-1 to TRBJ1-1; perhaps TRBD1 as D (5 bases). The CDR3 spans 16 residues. The V gene lost 6 bases and the J gene lost 0 bases, with 17 bases spanning the gap. Germline V lookup: CDR1 MNHNS, CDR2 SASEGT. The CDR3 DNA reads as TGTGCCAGCAGGCGTGACAGCCTAGCCATGAACACTGAAGCTTTCTTT. Translated: CASRRDSLAMNTEAFF.

This clonotype was counted only a few times. The chain uses TRBV20-1 and TRBJ1-1, with a tentative D call TRBD1 (5 bases). Germline V lookup: CDR1 DFQATT, CDR2 SNEGSKA (reference sequence). Trimming pared 5 bases from V and 6 bases from J, leaving 10 bases between. The CDR3 extends over 11 amino acids. Written as DNA, the CDR3 is TGCAGTGCTCTTGGGGGATCTGAAGCTTTCTTT. Protein product: CSALGGSEAFF.

V and J are TRBV2 and TRBJ1-1; D is unresolved. The CDR3 is 13 residues long. The V gene lost 2 bases and the J gene lost 1 base, with 5 bases spanning the gap. Germline V gene data show CDR1 as SNHLY and CDR2 as FYNNEI. The CDR3 DNA is TGTGCCAGCAGTGAACCGGGGAACACTGAAGCTTTCTTT. Translated, it gives CASSEPGNTEAFF.

This sequence joins TRBV6-1 and TRBJ2-5; D might be TRBD2 (6 bases). This CDR3 comprises 16 residues. CDR1 is MNHNS, CDR2 SASEGT, per germline. V lost 2 bases and J lost 1, with 14 bases in between. DNA for the CDR3: TGTGCCAGCAGTGAACGGGACTCAAGCACCCAAGAGACCCAGTACTTC. Protein product: CASSERDSSTQETQYF.

The chain combines TRBV20-1 with TRBJ1-3, with D perhaps matching TRBD1 (5 bases). The CDR3 covers 15 residues. The germline V gene has CDR1 DFQATT and CDR2 SNEGSKA (reference sequence). V was cut by 4 bases and J by 0 bases, with 13 bases left in between. As DNA, the CDR3 is TGCAGTGCTACCTCCGCGACAGCCTCTGGAAACACCATATATTTT. The encoded protein is CSATSATASGNTIYF.

This chain links TRBV6-5 with TRBJ2-3, with TRBD2 identical over 15 bases. V shed 4 bases, J shed 4 bases, and the junction held 9 bases outside the gene matches. CDR1 is MNHEY and CDR2 is SVGAGI in the germline V gene. The CDR3 loop spans 18 amino acids. The CDR3 loop is CASSSGLAGGLFPDTQYF. The CDR3 DNA reads as TGTGCCAGCAGTTCTGGACTAGCGGGGGGGCTATTCCCAGATACGCAGTATTTT.